The rows below give T cell receptor beta chains drawn from one sample of a study of neoadjuvant nivolumab and ipilimumab in lung cancer. Assay: immunoSEQ multiplex PCR; the TCRdb copy retains only in-frame clones and omits some. Altogether roughly 13,000 clones are present, 55% to 70% being singletons, with the ten largest covering 20% to 25%. This sample comprised peripheral blood, obtained after neoadjuvant nivolumab, alone or with ipilimumab, at or shortly before surgery. These receptors originate from an adult with non-small cell lung cancer. The CDR3 runs from the conserved cysteine through the conserved F or W. D genes are given only for firm matches. Only some rows state a clone size, as once, few, many or a class for expanded clones.

D gene | J gene | clone size | V gene | CDR3 DNA | CDR3 protein
. | TRBJ2-6 | few | TRBV27 | TGTGCCAGCAGTTTTGAGGGCTCTGGGGCCAACGTCCTGACTTTC | CASSFEGSGANVLTF
. | TRBJ1-1 | few | TRBV5-1 | TGCGCCAGCAGCTTGGCAGGGACCACTGAAGCTTTCTTT | CASSLAGTTEAFF
. | TRBJ1-2 | . | TRBV7-2 | TGTGCCTCCCGGGAGGGATCGAGAAGCTATGGCTACACCTTC | CASREGSRSYGYTF
. | TRBJ2-5 | . | TRBV5-5 | TGTGCCAGCAGCCTAGCCCTTAAAGAGACCCAGTACTTC | CASSLALKETQYF
. | TRBJ2-5 | few | TRBV6-6 | TGTGCCAGCACCCCCGGGGCCCCACGAGGGACCCAGTACTTC | CASTPGAPRGTQYF
TRBD2 | TRBJ2-3 | few | TRBV11-2 | TGTGCCAGCAGCAGGCGGCGGGCTAGCGGGCCCACAGATACGCAGTATTTT | CASSRRRASGPTDTQYF
. | TRBJ2-1 | . | TRBV5-4 | TGTGCCAGCAGCCCTACCCTAGCCCGGGTCTCCTACAATGAGCAGTTCTTC | CASSPTLARVSYNEQFF
. | TRBJ1-2 | . | TRBV5-1 | TGCGCCAGCAGCTTAACTGACAGAAAGAACTATGGCTACACCTTC | CASSLTDRKNYGYTF
. | TRBJ1-1 | . | TRBV11-3 | TGTGCCAGCAGCTGGAGGTCGGGGGAGGCTGAAGCTTTCTTT | CASSWRSGEAEAFF
. | TRBJ2-2 | . | TRBV30 | TGTGCCTGGAAGTTGGGCAAGACGAACACCGGGGAGCTGTTTTTT | CAWKLGKTNTGELFF
. | TRBJ1-2 | . | TRBV6-1 | TGTGCCAGCAGTGGGGGACCGGGGGACTATGGCTACACCTTC | CASSGGPGDYGYTF
. | TRBJ1-2 | . | TRBV29-1 | TGCAGCGTTGAAGAAGGGGGGATTGGGTATGGCTACACCTTC | CSVEEGGIGYGYTF
. | TRBJ2-1 | . | TRBV6-1 | TGTGCCAGCAGTCTAGAGGCCCGTGAGCAGTTCTTC | CASSLEAREQFF
. | TRBJ2-7 | few | TRBV5-5 | TGTGCCAGCAGCCTAGGTGGGGGCTCCTACGAGCAGTACTTC | CASSLGGGSYEQYF
. | TRBJ2-5 | . | TRBV5-1 | TGCGCCAGCAGCTTGGCCCGTAACCAAGAGACCCAGTACTTC | CASSLARNQETQYF
. | TRBJ2-7 | . | TRBV11-2 | TGTGCCAGCAGCTTAACCTCCTACGAGCAGTACTTC | CASSLTSYEQYF
TRBD2 | TRBJ2-1 | . | TRBV5-1 | TGCGCCAGCAGCTTTTTAGCGGGCTCCTACAATGAGCAGTTCTTC | CASSFLAGSYNEQFF
. | TRBJ2-5 | . | TRBV7-7 | TGTGCTAGCAGCTTAGGTTCGACCCCCCAAGAGACCCAGTACTTC | CASSLGSTPQETQYF
. | TRBJ2-6 | . | TRBV30 | TGTGCCTGGAGTGTAGGGGGGGCCAACGTCCTGACTTTC | CAWSVGGANVLTF
TRBD2 | TRBJ2-1 | . | TRBV25-1 | TGTGCCAGCAGTGAATTCGGGGCGGGAGGGTACAATGAGCAGTTCTTC | CASSEFGAGGYNEQFF
. | TRBJ1-2 | . | TRBV29-1 | TGCAGCGTAGCCGGGCCCGGAGGAGGCTACACCTTC | CSVAGPGGGYTF
. | TRBJ2-3 | . | TRBV7-7 | TGTGCTAGCAGCCCAGACTACCGTACAGATACGCAGTATTTT | CASSPDYRTDTQYF
. | TRBJ1-2 | . | TRBV4-2 | TGTGCCAGCAGCTCACAGGGAGATGGCTACACCTTC | CASSSQGDGYTF
. | TRBJ2-7 | . | TRBV18 | TGTGCCAGCTCACTTCTCCATGGGGACGAGCAGTACTTC | CASSLLHGDEQYF
. | TRBJ2-7 | . | TRBV29-1 | TGCAGCGTTGCGGAGGGAGCCTACGAGCAGTACTTC | CSVAEGAYEQYF
TRBD1 | TRBJ2-5 | . | TRBV5-5 | TGTGCCAGCAGGAACAGACAGGGCGAGACCCAGTACTTC | CASRNRQGETQYF
TRBD1 | TRBJ1-2 | . | TRBV5-1 | TGCGCCAGCAGCTCATCCCGGGACAGCGCGTATGGCTACACCTTC | CASSSSRDSAYGYTF
. | TRBJ1-5 | . | TRBV11-1 | TGTGCCAGCAGCTTAGTTGGAGGGCGCGGTCAGCCCCAGCATTTT | CASSLVGGRGQPQHF
. | TRBJ1-1 | . | TRBV29-1 | TGCAGCGTCCGAGGAACTGAAGCTTTCTTT | CSVRGTEAFF
TRBD1 | TRBJ2-3 | . | TRBV4-1 | TGCGCCAGCAGCCCTTCGGACAGGGCGGCGCAGTATTTT | CASSPSDRAAQYF
. | TRBJ2-7 | . | TRBV27 | TGTGCCAGCAGTAATTGGGGGCACTCCTACGAGCAGTACTTC | CASSNWGHSYEQYF
TRBD1 | TRBJ1-1 | . | TRBV5-1 | TGCGCCAGCAGCCCCGGGACAGGGGGCGCGGACACTGAAGCTTTCTTT | CASSPGTGGADTEAFF
TRBD2 | TRBJ2-5 | . | TRBV30 | TGTGCCTGGAGGTCGGGGGGAGAGACCCAGTACTTC | CAWRSGGETQYF